The next 25 T cell receptor beta chains were all read from a single sample in a study of blood T cells in healthy people across ages. A second PCR, run for about 7 to 11 cycles, used a sample-barcoded 5' primer plus a J-beta primer mix. TCRdb re-called the 5' RACE reads through MiXCR, storing one row per CDR3 protein. The sample carries some 670,000 distinct CDR3 sequences, approximately 52% recorded once. Sequencing was carried out using blood. These receptors were collected from an elderly woman in good health.

A few counts support this clonotype. This chain joins TRBV11-2 and TRBJ2-2, with unresolved D. V lost 1 base, J lost 5 bases, and 8 bases lay in between. CDR1 and CDR2 (germline): SGHAT, FQNNGV. This CDR3 has 14 residues. The CDR3 region is CASSLVRGTGELFF. CDR3 nucleotides: TGTGCCAGCAGCTTAGTGCGCGGAACCGGGGAGCTGTTTTTT.

Many counts were recorded for this clonotype. DNA for the CDR3: TGTGCCAGCAGCTTGGAGGTTTCCTATAATTCACCCCTCCACTTT. Its translation: CASSLEVSYNSPLHF. V and J are TRBV7-6 and TRBJ1-6; D ambiguous. Trimming cost V 3 bases and J 1 base, with 7 bases left between them. This CDR3 is built from 15 residues. CDR1 and CDR2 (germline): SGHVS, FNYEAQ.

This sequence joins TRBV7-6 and TRBJ2-5; D perhaps matches TRBD2 (7 bases). The CDR3 runs to 15 residues. CDR1 and CDR2 from the germline V gene are SGHVS and FNYEAQ. V lost 5 bases and J lost 2, with 15 bases in between. This chain's CDR3 is CASSRSRGPQETQYF. CDR3 DNA sequence: TGTGCCAGCAGCCGTTCGCGGGGGCCTCAAGAGACCCAGTACTTC. The full variable domain, its missing parts supplied by reference TRBV7-6 and TRBJ2-5, is GAGVSQSPRYKVTKRGQDVALRCDPISGHVSLYWYRQALGQGPEFLTYFNYEAQQDKSGLPNDRFSAERPEGSISTLTIQRTEQRDSAMYRCASSRSRGPQETQYFGPGTRLLVL.

A few counts support this clonotype. This chain uses TRBV12-5 with TRBJ2-1; 7 bases match TRBD2. CDR3 length: 14 amino acids. The J segment lost 5 bases and the V segment lost 3 bases, leaving 4 bases of the junction unmatched. The germline CDR1 and CDR2 sequences are LGHNT and FRNRAP. The CDR3 coding sequence is TGTGCTAGTGGTTTTAGCGGGTATAACAATGAGCAGTTCTTC. This codes for CASGFSGYNNEQFF.

The V call is TRBV11-2, the J call TRBJ2-5, with no clear D. The CDR3 length is 13 residues. CDR1 SGHAT and CDR2 FQNNGV come from the germline V gene. V lost 5 bases to trimming and J lost 11 bases, with 18 bases between them. In nucleotides, the CDR3 is TGTGCCAGCAGCCCCGGTAGGATGGTTGAGCAGTACTTC. This encodes CASSPGRMVEQYF.

This clonotype came up a few times. The chain has TRBV12-3 or TRBV12-4 and TRBJ2-2, with 12 bases fitting TRBD2. J gave up 7 bases and V 5 bases, and 5 bases lay outside the gene matches. The CDR3 runs 15 residues. Written as DNA, the CDR3 is TGTGCCAGCAGTACTAGCGGGGGGAGAGTCGGGGAGCTGTTTTTT. This sequence encodes CASSTSGGRVGELFF.

A word on this clonotype: This may be a read error: a much more frequent sequence differs by one nucleotide. The V call is TRBV3-1, the J call TRBJ2-3, with D tentatively TRBD2 (6 bases). The CDR3 contains 13 residues. The V gene's germline CDR1 is LGHDT and CDR2 YNNKEL (reference sequence). This chain's CDR3 is CVSSQDGGDTQYF. CDR3 DNA: TGTGTCAGCAGCCAAGACGGAGGGGATACGCAGTATTTT.

Comment on this clonotype: This could be a read error, since a much larger clone is one nucleotide away. This sequence joins TRBV7-9 and TRBJ2-5; tentatively, D is TRBD1 (5 bases). The CDR3 has 14 amino acids. V was cut by 2 bases and J by 11 bases, with 18 bases left in between. CDR1 is SEHNR and CDR2 is FQNEAQ in the germline V gene (reference sequence). This CDR3 is CASSLSDSLREQYF. The DNA of the CDR3 is TGTGCCAGCAGCTTATCCGACAGTCTTAGAGAGCAGTACTTC.

At least ten counts were recorded for this clonotype. The J gene is TRBJ2-6, the V gene TRBV7-2, with D maybe TRBD1 (5 bases). In germline, CDR1 is SGHTA, CDR2 FQGNSA. This CDR3 has 17 amino acids. Trimming took 5 bases from V and 0 from J, leaving 14 bases between them. The CDR3 protein is CASSPRDSYSGANVLTF. The CDR3 nucleotides are TGTGCCAGCAGCCCGAGAGACAGTTACTCTGGGGCCAACGTCCTGACTTTC.

This clonotype was seen repeatedly, ten times or more. The chain combines TRBV7-9 with TRBJ2-5; unclear D gene. The V and J ends lost 10 bases and 2 bases respectively, with 17 bases between them. The CDR3 has 14 amino acids. Germline V gene data show CDR1 as SEHNR and CDR2 as FQNEAQ (reference sequence). The CDR3, as DNA: TGTGCCATCCTCCCACCTGGCCCGCAAGAGACCCAGTACTTC. Its translation: CAILPPGPQETQYF.

The chain joins TRBV12-3 or TRBV12-4 to TRBJ2-3; D gene unclear. The CDR3 is made up of 16 amino acids. V was shortened by 1 base and J by 4 bases, with 15 bases between the two germline ends. The CDR3 nucleotides are TGTGCCAGCAGTTTAGGCGACAAGCCGAGCGCAGATACGCAGTATTTT. It codes for CASSLGDKPSADTQYF.

The chain uses TRBV7-3 and TRBJ2-6, with D hard to call. The CDR3 runs to 14 residues. Germline lookup yields CDR1 SGHTA and CDR2 FQGTGA. Trimming cost V 5 bases and J 0 bases, with 5 bases left between them. CDR3 bases: TGTGCCAGCAGCACCTACTCTGGGGCCAACGTCCTGACTTTC. Translated, it gives CASSTYSGANVLTF.

Many counts were recorded for this clonotype. The V gene is TRBV27, the J gene TRBJ2-3, with 8 bases aligning to TRBD1. The CDR3 sequence is 14 residues long. Per germline, CDR1 MNHEY and CDR2 SMNVEV (reference sequence). J lost 8 bases, V lost 5 bases, and 9 bases had no gene match. The CDR3: CASSEVGQGRTQYF. The CDR3 DNA follows: TGTGCCAGCAGTGAGGTCGGACAGGGACGTACGCAGTATTTT.

The chain carries TRBV27 and TRBJ2-2; 9 positions match TRBD2. The CDR3 runs 16 residues. CDR1 and CDR2 from the germline V gene are MNHEY and SMNVEV (reference sequence). V gave up 7 bases and J gave up 3 bases; unmatched junction bases: 9. The CDR3 region has the DNA TGTGCCAGCACCCTGGCGGGAGGGGCGTACACCGGGGAGCTGTTTTTT. Protein sequence: CASTLAGGAYTGELFF.

This clonotype was found a few times. An end of the junction does not agree with germline; a read error may underlie this. The genes are TRBV5-1 and TRBJ2-5; 8 nucleotides line up with TRBD2. Germline loops: CDR1 SGHRS, CDR2 YFSETQ. The CDR3 spans 14 residues. The CDR3 spells CACSPSGRLGEQYF. CDR3 coding DNA: TGCGCCTGCAGCCCCAGCGGGAGACTTGGAGAGCAGTACTTC. The variable domain in full, completed from reference TRBV5-1 and TRBJ2-5, reads KAGVTQTPRYLIKTRGQQVTLSCSPISGHRSVSWYQQTPGQGLQFLFEYFSETQRNKGNFPGRFSGRQFSNSRSEMNVSTLELGDSALYLCACSPSGRLGEQYFGPGTRLLVL.

At least ten counts were recorded for this clonotype. The CDR3 sequence is CASSLESGRNEQFF. The CDR3 DNA follows: TGCGCCAGCAGCTTGGAGAGTGGCCGCAATGAGCAGTTCTTC. This chain connects TRBV5-1 to TRBJ2-1; D gene ambiguous. CDR3 length equals 14 residues. Between the trimmed V and J ends, which lost 0 bases and 6 bases, there was a span of 10 bases. Germline V lookup: CDR1 SGHRS, CDR2 YFSETQ.

The chain has TRBV11-3 and TRBJ2-1; D is ambiguous. CDR1 is SGHNT and CDR2 is YENEEA in the germline V gene. V was pared by 5 bases and J by 7 bases, with 12 bases between. The CDR3 covers 13 residues. CDR3 region: CASSVGATNEQFF. CDR3 nucleotides: TGTGCCAGCAGCGTAGGCGCGACGAATGAGCAGTTCTTC.

The chain joins TRBV5-6 to TRBJ1-1; a possible D gene is TRBD1 (5 bases). In germline, CDR1 is SGHDT, CDR2 YYEEEE. Trimming cost V 4 bases and J 3 bases, with 16 bases left between them. The CDR3 length is 15 residues. The CDR3 bases are TGTGCCAGCAGCCCGAGTGGCTGGGGCGACACTGAAGCTTTCTTT. This encodes CASSPSGWGDTEAFF. The full variable domain, completed using reference TRBV5-6 and TRBJ1-1, is DAGVTQSPTHLIKTRGQQVTLRCSPKSGHDTVSWYQQALGQGPQFIFQYYEEEERQRGNFPDRFSGHQFPNYSSELNVNALLLGDSALYLCASSPSGWGDTEAFFGQGTRLTVV.

The V and J genes are TRBV7-8 and TRBJ2-5, with TRBD2 as a possible D gene (5 bases). V lost 8 bases, J lost 1 base, and 17 bases lay in between. CDR1 and CDR2 from the germline V gene are SGHVS and FQNEAQ. The CDR3 covers 15 residues. The CDR3 here is CASGLDGRGQETQYF. The CDR3 DNA reads TGTGCCAGCGGACTGGATGGACGGGGCCAAGAGACCCAGTACTTC.

This clonotype was observed a handful of times. The gene calls are TRBV20-1 and TRBJ1-5; D gene uncertain. V lost 3 bases and J 3 bases, leaving 6 bases between the germline ends. Germline CDR1 and CDR2: DFQATT and SNEGSKA (reference sequence). The length of the CDR3 is 12 residues. CDR3 in DNA: TGCAGTGCTAGCGACAACAATCAGCCCCAGCATTTT. Translating gives CSASDNNQPQHF.

The CDR3 nucleotides are TGTGCCAGCAGCCGCGCTGCGGGATCCTATGGCTACACCTTC. Amino acid sequence: CASSRAAGSYGYTF. The chain has TRBV7-9 and TRBJ1-2; no definite D call. Per the germline V gene, CDR1 is SEHNR and CDR2 is FQNEAQ (reference sequence). This CDR3 contains 14 residues. Between the trimmed V and J ends, which lost 5 bases and 4 bases, there was a span of 14 bases.

This clonotype was seen many times. The chain joins TRBV3-1 to TRBJ2-6, with D unclear. Trimming left V 7 bases short and J 0 bases short, with 7 bases between. The CDR3 extends over 14 amino acids. CDR1 and CDR2 (germline): LGHDT, YNNKEL (reference sequence). The CDR3 DNA sequence: TGTGCCAGCACCCCTCGCTCTGGGGCCAACGTCCTGACTTTC. Protein sequence: CASTPRSGANVLTF.

The chain combines TRBV20-1 with TRBJ2-1; 9 bases fit TRBD2. V was pared by 2 bases and J by 7 bases, with 9 bases of the junction left unmatched. Germline-derived CDR1 and CDR2 are DFQATT and SNEGSKA (reference sequence). CDR3 size: 15 residues. The CDR3 sequence is CSARRSGLASNEQFF. CDR3 nucleotide sequence: TGCAGTGCTAGACGATCTGGACTAGCGAGTAATGAGCAGTTCTTC.

The CDR3 reads CASSLTGLSNEQFF. DNA for the CDR3: TGCGCCAGCAGCTTGACAGGGTTGAGCAATGAGCAGTTCTTC. V usage is TRBV5-1 and J usage is TRBJ2-1; tentatively, D is TRBD1 (6 bases). The CDR3 is 14 amino acids. CDR1 is SGHRS and CDR2 is YFSETQ in the germline V gene. The V end was cut by 1 base, the J end by 6 bases, with 11 bases between.

As regards this clonotype: A junction boundary mismatches the germline segment, possibly from a read error. The chain links TRBV9 to TRBJ2-2, with 9 bases lining up with TRBD2. The CDR3 is made up of 17 amino acids. The V gene's germline CDR1 is SGDLS and CDR2 YYNGEE. For the CDR3, the DNA is TGTGCCTGCAGCGTAGGATATTCTAGCGGGACGGCCGGGGAGCTGTTTTTT. Its protein product is CACSVGYSSGTAGELFF.